These 28 T cell receptor beta chains originate from one sample sequenced in a study of blood T cell repertoires in COVID-19. Data came from immunoSEQ multiplex PCR; TCRdb stores just in-frame clones and leaves some out. This table holds some 150,000 clones, 65% to 85% found once. The sample comprised peripheral blood. The receptors were gathered from a man aged 55 to 70 with active or convalescent COVID-19.

The chain couples TRBV3-1 (or the pseudogene TRBV3-2) to TRBJ2-5, with 8 nucleotides matching TRBD2. Per germline, CDR1 LGHDT and CDR2 YNNKEL (reference sequence). Trimming removed 4 bases from V and 5 bases from J; junction bases left unmatched: 9. This CDR3 region has 15 residues. In nucleotides, the CDR3 is TGTGCCAGCAGCCTCAAGTCCGGGGGGGGCGAGACCCAGTACTTC. Its translation: CASSLKSGGGETQYF.

This sequence joins TRBV5-4 and TRBJ2-2, with D possibly TRBD2 on 5 matching bases. Germline V gene lookup returns CDR1 SGHNT and CDR2 YYREEE (reference sequence). Trimming took off 4 bases at V and 4 bases at J, with 14 bases between the two ends. The CDR3 runs to 15 residues. CDR3 in amino acids: CASSPRASGTGELFF. The CDR3 DNA follows: TGTGCCAGCAGCCCGAGGGCGTCCGGCACCGGGGAGCTGTTTTTT.

V is TRBV11-1 and J is TRBJ2-1, with 16 bases fitting TRBD2. CDR1 is SGHAT, CDR2 FQDESV, per germline (reference sequence). The CDR3 has 15 amino acids. The V and J ends lost 5 bases and 10 bases, in that order; junction bases with no gene match: 5. This CDR3 is CASSPGLAGGREQFF. The CDR3 DNA follows: TGTGCCAGCAGCCCGGGACTAGCGGGAGGGCGAGAGCAGTTCTTC.

V usage is TRBV7-2 and J usage is TRBJ2-5; 8 bases line up with TRBD2. The CDR3 extends over 14 amino acids. Germline lookup yields CDR1 SGHTA and CDR2 FQGNSA. V shed 6 bases, J shed 2 bases, and the junction held 5 bases outside the gene matches. DNA for the CDR3: TGTGCCAGCAGGACGGTAGCGGGGCAAGAGACCCAGTACTTC. This translates into CASRTVAGQETQYF. Filled out from reference TRBV7-2 and TRBJ2-5, the complete variable domain reads GAGVSQSPSNKVTEKGKDVELRCDPISGHTALYWYRQSLGQGLEFLIYFQGNSAPDKSGLPSDRFSAERTGGSVSTLTIQRTQQEDSAVYLCASRTVAGQETQYFGPGTRLLVL.

The genes are TRBV5-1 and TRBJ2-1; 15 bases match TRBD2. Germline assignment: CDR1 SGHRS and CDR2 YFSETQ. The trim removed 4 bases at V and 9 bases at J, leaving 11 bases unmatched. The CDR3 length is 17 residues. CDR3 loop: CASSPGRTSGRAGEQFF. CDR3 nucleotides: TGCGCCAGCAGCCCTGGACGGACTAGCGGGAGGGCTGGTGAGCAGTTCTTC.

The chain joins TRBV10-2 to TRBJ1-1; 8 bases fit TRBD1. J was trimmed by 0 bases and V by 6 bases; bases with no gene match: 9. Germline values: CDR1 WSHSY, CDR2 SAAADI. This CDR3 region has 16 residues. The CDR3, as DNA: TGCGCCAGCAGGGGACAGGCGGGAAGGATGAACACTGAAGCTTTCTTT. Its translation: CASRGQAGRMNTEAFF.

The DNA of the CDR3 is TGTGCCAGCAGCCCCCCCGCAGCGGGAAGCTACAATGAGCAGTTCTTC. This codes for CASSPPAAGSYNEQFF. The V and J genes are TRBV9 and TRBJ2-1, with TRBD2 matching 7 bases. This CDR3 spans 16 amino acids. Germline CDR1 reads SGDLS; CDR2 reads YYNGEE. Trimming removed 4 bases from V and 3 bases from J; junction bases left unmatched: 10.

The rearrangement joins TRBV5-4 to TRBJ2-5; 7 positions match TRBD1. Trimming at V came to 0 bases and at J to 5 bases, leaving 7 bases not matched to a gene. The CDR3 loop spans 15 amino acids. Germline assignment: CDR1 SGHNT and CDR2 YYREEE (reference sequence). The CDR3 loop is CASSLGQGGWETQYF. The CDR3 DNA reads as TGTGCCAGCAGCTTGGGACAGGGCGGGTGGGAGACCCAGTACTTC. Supplemented by reference TRBV5-4 and TRBJ2-5, the full variable domain reads ETGVTQSPTHLIKTRGQQVTLRCSSQSGHNTVSWYQQALGQGPQFIFQYYREEENGRGNFPPRFSGLQFPNYSSELNVNALELDDSALYLCASSLGQGGWETQYFGPGTRLLVL.

The rearrangement uses TRBV5-1 and TRBJ2-1, with 11 bases identical to TRBD2. The CDR3 runs to 15 residues. Trimming took 4 bases from V and 3 from J; bases not matched to a gene: 3. Germline assignment: CDR1 SGHRS and CDR2 YFSETQ. CDR3 in amino acids: CASSNLAGGYNEQFF. The CDR3, as DNA: TGCGCCAGCAGCAACCTAGCGGGAGGCTACAATGAGCAGTTCTTC.

This chain connects TRBV4-2 to TRBJ1-4; D is unclear. Trimming pared 0 bases from V and 15 bases from J, leaving 14 bases between. The CDR3 totals 13 residues. Germline assignment: CDR1 LGHNA and CDR2 YNFKEQ. The chain's CDR3 is CASSQEYGERMFF. CDR3 nucleotide sequence: TGTGCCAGCAGCCAAGAATACGGGGAAAGGATGTTTTTT.

This clone showed up just a few times. This chain links TRBV27 with TRBJ1-5; D possibly corresponds to TRBD1 (5 bases). The CDR3 totals 13 residues. Germline CDR1 and CDR2: MNHEY and SMNVEV (reference sequence). Trimming took 4 bases from V and 5 from J, leaving 9 bases between them. CDR3 protein: CASSYTGHQPQHF. The CDR3 DNA sequence: TGTGCCAGCAGTTATACAGGTCATCAGCCCCAGCATTTT.

This chain uses TRBV4-3 with TRBJ2-7; weak D call: TRBD1 (6 bases). The germline V and J ends were trimmed by 4 bases and 2 bases, with 18 bases remaining between them. The CDR3 runs to 16 residues. Germline CDR1 is LGHNA and CDR2 is YSLEER. The CDR3 coding sequence is TGCGCCAGCAGCCCCCGCACGGCAGAGGGGGCCTACGAGCAGTACTTC. Its protein is CASSPRTAEGAYEQYF.

This chain uses TRBV5-1 with TRBJ1-3; D is possibly TRBD1 (6 bases). V lost 3 bases, J lost 0 bases, and 10 bases lay in between. The CDR3 totals 15 residues. Germline CDR1 is SGHRS and CDR2 is YFSETQ. CDR3 nucleotides: TGCGCCAGCAGCTATCAGGGGCTCTCTGGAAACACCATATATTTT. It is translated as CASSYQGLSGNTIYF. The full variable domain, its missing parts supplied by reference TRBV5-1 and TRBJ1-3, is KAGVTQTPRYLIKTRGQQVTLSCSPISGHRSVSWYQQTPGQGLQFLFEYFSETQRNKGNFPGRFSGRQFSNSRSEMNVSTLELGDSALYLCASSYQGLSGNTIYFGEGSWLTVV.

The chain combines TRBV12-2 with TRBJ2-3; TRBD1 is the table's D call, not checked against the DNA. TRBV12-2 is a pseudogene. This CDR3 has 13 amino acids. DNA of the CDR3: TGTGCAAGTCGCCCTACAGGCACAGATACGCAGTATTTT. Translating it yields CASRPTGTDTQYF.

The V and J genes are TRBV18 and TRBJ1-1; D gene uncertain. The CDR3 totals 15 residues. Germline loops: CDR1 KGHSH, CDR2 LQKENI. V lost 4 bases and J lost 0, with 12 bases in between. CDR3 sequence reads: CASSQGSAMNTEAFF. The CDR3 DNA sequence: TGTGCCAGCTCACAAGGTTCAGCGATGAACACTGAAGCTTTCTTT.

The chain carries TRBV7-3 and TRBJ2-7, with 14 bases lining up with TRBD2. V was pared by 5 bases and J by 2 bases, with 2 bases of the junction left unmatched. The germline V gene encodes CDR1 SGHTA and CDR2 FQGTGA. The CDR3 runs 15 residues. CDR3 protein: CASSPGLAGAYEQYF. The CDR3 nucleotides are TGTGCCAGCAGCCCGGGACTAGCGGGAGCCTACGAGCAGTACTTC.

The chain is built from TRBV7-9 and TRBJ1-5; D might be TRBD1 (5 bases). This CDR3 region has 16 residues. The V end lost 1 base, the J end lost 7 bases, and 17 bases lay between the germline ends. The V gene's germline CDR1 is SEHNR and CDR2 FQNEAQ (reference sequence). The CDR3 sequence: CASSLGVGRVQQPQHF. Here the CDR3 DNA reads TGTGCCAGCAGCTTAGGGGTTGGCAGGGTTCAACAGCCCCAGCATTTT. Based on the CDR3 plus reference TRBV7-9 and TRBJ1-5, the full variable domain is DTGVSQNPRHKITKRGQNVTFRCDPISEHNRLYWYRQTLGQGPEFLTYFQNEAQLEKSRLLSDRFSAERPKGSFSTLEIQRTEQGDSAMYLCASSLGVGRVQQPQHFGDGTRLSIL.

This clone was seen ten or more times. The chain is built from TRBV27 and TRBJ2-5; 10 bases fit TRBD1. This CDR3 spans 13 amino acids. Germline V CDR1 and CDR2: MNHEY, SMNVEV (reference sequence). V was clipped by 5 bases and J by 4 bases; unmatched bases: 1. In DNA, the CDR3 is TGTGCCAGCAGTCGACAGGGGGCAGAGACCCAGTACTTC. It specifies CASSRQGAETQYF.

The sample holds a few counts of this clone. The chain is built from TRBV28 and TRBJ2-6; tentative D call: TRBD2 (5 bases). V was trimmed by 7 bases and J by 6 bases, leaving 16 bases between them. Germline V gene data show CDR1 as MDHEN and CDR2 as SYDVKM. CDR3 size: 15 residues. The CDR3 reads CASTIPGNTANVLTF. CDR3 sequence (DNA): TGTGCCAGCACCATCCCCGGGAATACGGCCAACGTCCTGACTTTC.

The chain uses TRBV5-1 and TRBJ1-6; D is unclear. The CDR3 contains 15 residues. Trimming took 3 bases from V and 9 from J, leaving 16 bases between them. CDR1 is SGHRS, CDR2 YFSETQ, per germline. In nucleotides, the CDR3 is TGCGCCAGCAGCTCGGGCTCCGGGATCGGTTCACCCCTCCACTTT. Protein sequence: CASSSGSGIGSPLHF.

This clone was observed a handful of times. This chain links TRBV6-5 with TRBJ1-3; 12 nucleotides align to TRBD1. With V trimmed by 6 bases and J by 4 bases, 4 bases remained unmatched. There are 15 residues in the CDR3. Germline CDR1 is MNHEY and CDR2 is SVGAGI. In nucleotides, the CDR3 is TGTGCCAGCAGCGGGGACAGGGGGCAGGGAAACACCATATATTTT. Its protein product is CASSGDRGQGNTIYF.

The V call is TRBV5-4, the J call TRBJ2-5; a weak D match, TRBD2 (6 bases). The CDR3 length is 16 residues. Trimming left V 1 base short and J 2 bases short, with 15 bases between. Germline CDR1 and CDR2: SGHNT and YYREEE (reference sequence). CDR3 sequence reads: CASSLWGVTKQETQYF. The CDR3 DNA is TGTGCCAGCAGCTTGTGGGGGGTCACAAAACAAGAGACCCAGTACTTC. The variable domain in full, completed from reference TRBV5-4 and TRBJ2-5, reads ETGVTQSPTHLIKTRGQQVTLRCSSQSGHNTVSWYQQALGQGPQFIFQYYREEENGRGNFPPRFSGLQFPNYSSELNVNALELDDSALYLCASSLWGVTKQETQYFGPGTRLLVL.

The chain joins TRBV4-2 to TRBJ1-2; D gene unclear. This CDR3 has 15 amino acids. V lost 0 bases, J lost 4 bases, and 12 bases lay in between. Germline CDR1 and CDR2: LGHNA and YNFKEQ. For the CDR3, the DNA is TGTGCCAGCAGCCAAGATGGAACAGAAGTCTATGGCTACACCTTC. Protein: CASSQDGTEVYGYTF.

The V gene is TRBV11-3, the J gene TRBJ2-5, with TRBD2 identical over 7 bases. J gave up 6 bases and V 1 base, and 2 bases lay outside the gene matches. The CDR3 runs 13 residues. From germline, CDR1 is SGHNT and CDR2 YENEEA. The CDR3 sequence: CASSLGGGKTQYF. CDR3 in DNA: TGTGCCAGCAGCTTAGGGGGGGGGAAGACCCAGTACTTC. Full variable domain (rest looked up from reference TRBV11-3 and TRBJ2-5): EAGVVQSPRYKIIEKKQPVAFWCNPISGHNTLYWYLQNLGQGPELLIRYENEEAVDDSQLPKDRFSAERLKGVDSTLKIQPAELGDSAVYLCASSLGGGKTQYFGPGTRLLVL.

This chain connects TRBV19 to TRBJ1-1; D call uncertain. The CDR3 sequence is 15 residues long. Germline CDR1 and CDR2: LNHDA and SQIVND (reference sequence). V was pared by 5 bases and J by 5 bases, with 18 bases between. CDR3 bases: TGTGCCAGTAGTCCCAGCGGCTTCCAGCGGACTGAAGCTTTCTTT. This gives the protein CASSPSGFQRTEAFF.

The chain employs TRBV7-2 and TRBJ1-2, with TRBD1 matching over 9 bases. This CDR3 has 15 amino acids. CDR1 and CDR2 (germline): SGHTA, FQGNSA. V gave up 5 bases and J gave up 5 bases; unmatched junction bases: 9. CDR3 DNA: TGTGCCAGCAGCGTAAGGACAGGGGATACGTATGGCTACACCTTC. Translated, it gives CASSVRTGDTYGYTF. The whole variable domain, filled in from reference TRBV7-2 and TRBJ1-2, reads GAGVSQSPSNKVTEKGKDVELRCDPISGHTALYWYRQSLGQGLEFLIYFQGNSAPDKSGLPSDRFSAERTGGSVSTLTIQRTQQEDSAVYLCASSVRTGDTYGYTFGSGTRLTVV.

The V and J genes are TRBV6-5 and TRBJ1-3; 11 nucleotides line up with TRBD1. This CDR3 has 15 residues. Germline V gene lookup returns CDR1 MNHEY and CDR2 SVGAGI. The V gene end was trimmed by 0 bases and the J gene end by 6 bases; junction bases not matched to a gene: 1. CDR3 sequence (DNA): TGTGCCAGCAGTTACTCGGACAGGGGGCAAAACACCATATATTTT. Translation gives CASSYSDRGQNTIYF.

V gene TRBV27 combines with J gene TRBJ2-3, with TRBD2 identical over 7 bases. The CDR3 extends over 15 amino acids. CDR1 MNHEY and CDR2 SMNVEV come from the germline V gene (reference sequence). J gave up 6 bases and V 1 base, and 7 bases lay outside the gene matches. The CDR3 coding sequence is TGTGCCAGCAGTTTATGGGGGGGGATGGCGGATACGCAGTATTTT. It is translated as CASSLWGGMADTQYF.